Below, 14 T cell receptor beta chains from the same sample are listed, as sequenced in a study of blood T cell repertoires in COVID-19. Produced via immunoSEQ multiplex PCR; TCRdb's table is partial and in-frame only. The sample consists of 180,000 or so clones, about 77% of them appearing once. The sample consisted of peripheral blood. These receptors originate from an elderly woman with active or convalescent COVID-19.

The rearrangement uses TRBV6-5 and TRBJ2-1; TRBD1 is a possible D gene (5 bases). CDR1 and CDR2 (germline): MNHEY, SVGAGI. With 5 bases removed from V and 2 bases from J, the gap between germline ends came to 13 bases. This CDR3 has 15 residues. The CDR3 spells CASSPSKGPYNEQFF. CDR3 in DNA: TGTGCCAGCAGTCCCTCGAAGGGGCCCTACAATGAGCAGTTCTTC.

This clone was observed a handful of times. The chain uses TRBV5-1 and TRBJ2-3; D possibly corresponds to TRBD2 (6 bases). This CDR3 spans 17 amino acids. Between the trimmed V and J ends, which lost 3 bases and 6 bases, there was a span of 23 bases. From germline, CDR1 is SGHRS and CDR2 YFSETQ. The CDR3 bases are TGCGCCAGCAGCTCTTACTGGGGGTCTAGCGAGACGGATACGCAGTATTTT. Amino acids: CASSSYWGSSETDTQYF.

This chain connects TRBV28 to TRBJ1-2; possible D gene TRBD1, 6 bases. V was clipped by 5 bases and J by 3 bases, with 13 bases between them. Germline V gene data show CDR1 as MDHEN and CDR2 as SYDVKM. This CDR3 is 14 amino acids long. In DNA form, the CDR3 reads TGTGCCAGCAGTCCCCCCGGGGGGCACTATGGCTACACCTTC. Amino acid sequence: CASSPPGGHYGYTF.

The V and J genes are TRBV10-3 and TRBJ1-1, with 7 bases aligning to TRBD1. Germline V lookup: CDR1 ENHRY, CDR2 SYGVKD. The J segment lost 1 base and the V segment lost 6 bases, leaving 2 bases of the junction unmatched. There are 13 residues in the CDR3. The CDR3 DNA follows: TGTGCCATCAGGCAGGGGGGGAACACTGAAGCTTTCTTT. It encodes CAIRQGGNTEAFF.

V is TRBV6-1 and J is TRBJ1-2; D not certain. V lost 1 base and J lost 7, with 13 bases in between. Germline loops: CDR1 MNHNS, CDR2 SASEGT. The CDR3 has 14 amino acids. The CDR3 DNA sequence: TGTGCCAGCAGTGAAGTCCCAGGATCCCCTGGCTACACCTTC. This codes for CASSEVPGSPGYTF.

The chain links TRBV4-3 to TRBJ1-2; no definite D call. Looked up from germline, CDR1 is LGHNA and CDR2 is YSLEER. V gave up 0 bases and J gave up 7 bases, with 12 bases separating them. The CDR3 is 14 residues long. CDR3 amino acids: CASSQDYGRIGYTF. CDR3 sequence (DNA): TGCGCCAGCAGCCAAGATTATGGGAGGATTGGCTACACCTTC.

In this sample, this clone turned up a few times. The V gene is TRBV12-5, the J gene TRBJ2-2, with a weak D call TRBD2 (7 bases). V lost 0 bases to trimming and J lost 3 bases, with 14 bases between them. Per the germline V gene, CDR1 is LGHNT and CDR2 is FRNRAP. The CDR3 length is 17 residues. CDR3 loop: CASGLVRGGVDTGELFF. The CDR3 DNA follows: TGTGCTAGTGGTTTGGTACGAGGGGGGGTGGACACCGGGGAGCTGTTTTTT.

The chain employs TRBV9 and TRBJ2-7; D perhaps matches TRBD1 (6 bases). CDR1 is SGDLS and CDR2 is YYNGEE in the germline V gene. V shed 3 bases and J shed 1 base, with 8 bases lying between them. This CDR3 is 13 amino acids long. CDR3 coding DNA: TGTGCCAGCAGCGCAGGGGTTTCCTACGAGCAGTACTTC. Translated, it gives CASSAGVSYEQYF.

This chain links TRBV10-3 with TRBJ2-3; TRBD2 matches at 9 bases. V was pared by 3 bases and J by 2 bases, with 6 bases of the junction left unmatched. Per the germline V gene, CDR1 is ENHRY and CDR2 is SYGVKD. CDR3 length: 16 residues. For the CDR3, the DNA is TGTGCCATCAGTGAAGGAAGACTAGCGGACACAGATACGCAGTATTTT. Its protein is CAISEGRLADTDTQYF.

The chain has TRBV28 and TRBJ1-2; D is unresolved. Trimming took off 5 bases at V and 3 bases at J, with 16 bases between the two ends. This CDR3 spans 15 amino acids. Germline CDR1 MDHEN, CDR2 SYDVKM. DNA of the CDR3: TGTGCCAGCAGTCCACCGGCCGGGGTCTACTATGGCTACACCTTC. Encoded protein: CASSPPAGVYYGYTF.

The chain has TRBV6-5 and TRBJ1-2; D is possibly TRBD1 (6 bases). With 5 bases removed from V and 3 bases from J, the gap between germline ends came to 16 bases. Germline CDR1 is MNHEY and CDR2 is SVGAGI. This CDR3 contains 15 residues. Here the CDR3 reads CASSTRGEGDYGYTF. In nucleotides, the CDR3 is TGTGCCAGCAGTACTCGGGGGGAGGGGGACTATGGCTACACCTTC.

The chain links TRBV28 to TRBJ1-1, with a possible D match to TRBD1 (5 bases). The V end was cut by 4 bases, the J end by 11 bases, with 17 bases between. CDR3 length equals 13 residues. CDR1 MDHEN and CDR2 SYDVKM come from the germline V gene. CDR3 amino acids: CASSYPQGGAAFF. DNA of the CDR3: TGTGCCAGCAGTTATCCCCAGGGAGGAGCCGCTTTCTTT.

The V gene is TRBV19, the J gene TRBJ1-2, with 9 nucleotides matching TRBD1. Germline trimming cut 8 bases from V and 5 bases from J; bases unmatched to any gene: 6. Germline assignment: CDR1 LNHDA and CDR2 SQIVND (reference sequence). The CDR3 sequence is 13 residues long. The CDR3 loop is CASQDRGGYGYTF. CDR3 in DNA: TGTGCCAGTCAGGACAGGGGAGGTTATGGCTACACCTTC. Full variable domain (rest looked up from reference TRBV19 and TRBJ1-2): DGGITQSPKYLFRKEGQNVTLSCEQNLNHDAMYWYRQDPGQGLRLIYYSQIVNDFQKGDIAEGYSVSREKKESFPLTVTSAQKNPTAFYLCASQDRGGYGYTFGSGTRLTVV.

The chain joins TRBV9 to TRBJ2-2; D not resolved. The ends were cut back, 4 bases at V and 7 bases at J, with 8 bases in the middle. CDR3 length: 12 residues. Germline assignment: CDR1 SGDLS and CDR2 YYNGEE. The CDR3 is CASSPDNGELFF. CDR3 in DNA: TGTGCCAGCAGCCCCGACAACGGGGAGCTGTTTTTT.